The 26 T cell receptor beta chains below come from one sample, sequenced in a study of control samples from healthy donors and cancer patients (dated by TCRdb to about 2020). Library preparation employed the immunoSEQ multiplex PCR assay. What TCRdb holds here is the immuneACCESS table cut down to in-frame rearrangements. Part of the clones is not present; checked against another copy, under half of the missing clones reflect an unresolved V gene, and the others are unexplained. This sample comprises roughly 130,000 clones, around 90% of them detected only once. The ten largest clones take up about 2.6% of the sample. The sequencing input was blood. The receptors here all came from a man aged 18 to 30 in good health.

The rearrangement joins TRBV4-3 to TRBJ1-1, with 8 bases matching TRBD1. The CDR3 sequence is 14 residues long. The V gene's germline CDR1 is LGHNA and CDR2 YSLEER. Trimming removed 5 bases from V and 6 bases from J; junction bases left unmatched: 8. Written as DNA, the CDR3 is TGCGCCAGCAGCGCGGGACAGGCAGAACCTGAAGCTTTCTTT. The encoded protein is CASSAGQAEPEAFF.

The CDR3 protein is CASSFGQANSPLHF. CDR3 DNA: TGTGCCAGCAGTTTCGGACAGGCTAATTCACCCCTCCACTTT. This chain uses TRBV28 with TRBJ1-6; 7 bases are shared with TRBD1. The CDR3 runs to 14 residues. From germline, CDR1 is MDHEN and CDR2 SYDVKM. With V trimmed by 3 bases and J by 6 bases, 2 bases remained unmatched.

The V gene is TRBV7-9, the J gene TRBJ1-4; TRBD1 matches at 9 bases. V was pared by 5 bases and J by 0 bases, with 10 bases of the junction left unmatched. Germline CDR1 SEHNR, CDR2 FQNEAQ (reference sequence). This CDR3 spans 18 amino acids. The CDR3, as DNA: TGTGCCAGCAGCCCTATTGGGGACAGGGATGCAACTAATGAAAAACTGTTTTTT. Protein: CASSPIGDRDATNEKLFF.

This chain joins TRBV19 and TRBJ2-1; TRBD2 agrees at 8 bases. CDR3 length equals 17 residues. Germline V gene data show CDR1 as LNHDA and CDR2 as SQIVND (reference sequence). V lost 1 base, J lost 2 bases, and 7 bases stayed unmatched. For the CDR3, the DNA is TGTGCCAGTAGTATAGGATCGGGGGGGGTTCCCTACAATGAGCAGTTCTTC. Its protein is CASSIGSGGVPYNEQFF.

The chain carries TRBV28 and TRBJ1-5; D unclear. The germline CDR1 and CDR2 sequences are MDHEN and SYDVKM. The CDR3 runs to 15 residues. Trimming shortened V by 0 bases and J by 6 bases, and 12 bases separated the two germline ends. As DNA, the CDR3 is TGTGCCAGCAGTTTATGGGCCCCCGCGGGTCAGCCCCAGCATTTT. This sequence encodes CASSLWAPAGQPQHF.

As regards this clone: In this CDR3 the conserved last residue, phenylalanine or tryptophan, is missing, so a read error is likely. It is unclear where the CDR3 begins or ends on the DNA, so no DNA is shown, and the CDR3 is as TCRdb lists it. The chain joins TRBV14 to TRBJ1-3. Germline loops: CDR1 SGHDN, CDR2 FVKESK. Termini included, the CDR3 measures 9 amino acids. The CDR3 reads CASSQDTAP.

The CDR3 spells CASSFPFVGYNEQFF. The CDR3 DNA is TGTGCCAGCAGCTTCCCTTTCGTGGGGTACAATGAGCAGTTCTTC. The V and J genes are TRBV7-9 and TRBJ2-1, with D unresolved. The CDR3 has 15 residues. Trimming cost V 3 bases and J 4 bases, with 13 bases left between them. Per the germline V gene, CDR1 is SEHNR and CDR2 is FQNEAQ (reference sequence). The variable domain in full, with the rest retrieved from reference TRBV7-9 and TRBJ2-1, is DTGVSQNPRHKITKRGQNVTFRCDPISEHNRLYWYRQTLGQGPEFLTYFQNEAQLEKSRLLSDRFSAERPKGSFSTLEIQRTEQGDSAMYLCASSFPFVGYNEQFFGPGTRLTVL.

The chain carries TRBV5-8 and TRBJ1-2, with D unresolved. This CDR3 is built from 13 residues. The germline V gene encodes CDR1 SGHTS and CDR2 YDEGEE. V dropped 2 bases and J dropped 5 bases, with 10 bases sitting between them. CDR3: CASSFGPPYGYTF. The CDR3 bases are TGTGCCAGCAGCTTCGGGCCCCCATATGGCTACACCTTC.

CDR3 nucleotides: TGTGCCAGCAGCTTTCGCGGGGGGGAAGAGACCCAGTACTTC. This translates into CASSFRGGEETQYF. The V and J genes are TRBV7-9 and TRBJ2-5, with 9 bases fitting TRBD2. V dropped 3 bases and J dropped 3; count of bases not matched to a gene: 2. Germline V lookup: CDR1 SEHNR, CDR2 FQNEAQ (reference sequence). This CDR3 spans 14 amino acids.

The rearrangement links TRBV6-5 to TRBJ1-2; D not resolved. Germline V lookup: CDR1 MNHEY, CDR2 SVGAGI. This CDR3 region has 12 residues. V lost 3 bases to trimming and J lost 8 bases, with 10 bases between them. The CDR3 bases are TGTGCCAGCAGTTATGCAGGAGGCGGCTACACCTTC. It encodes CASSYAGGGYTF.

For the CDR3, the DNA is TGTGCCAGCAGAGAACTAGCGGGGGGTGTGGATGAGCAGTTCTTC. Its protein product is CASRELAGGVDEQFF. V is TRBV2 and J is TRBJ2-1, with 12 nucleotides matching TRBD2. With 6 bases clipped from V and 8 bases from J, the junction kept 8 bases outside the gene matches. The CDR3 is 15 amino acids. Germline CDR1 reads SNHLY; CDR2 reads FYNNEI.

J is TRBJ1-2 and V is TRBV19; D might be TRBD1 (6 bases). Trimming left V 1 base short and J 2 bases short, with 20 bases between. The CDR3 is 18 residues long. Germline values: CDR1 LNHDA, CDR2 SQIVND (reference sequence). The CDR3 DNA reads as TGTGCCAGTAGTATAGTCGTGGGGGGGGACACTGAGAACTATGGCTACACCTTC. This encodes CASSIVVGGDTENYGYTF.

CDR3 bases: TGTGCCAGCAGCTCCGGGATGGGAGGAAGCCAAGAGACCCAGTACTTC. Its translation: CASSSGMGGSQETQYF. The V gene is TRBV7-9, the J gene TRBJ2-5; TRBD2 might be the D (6 bases). The CDR3 extends over 16 amino acids. The germline V and J ends were trimmed by 4 bases and 1 base, with 16 bases remaining between them. Germline CDR1 and CDR2: SEHNR and FQNEAQ (reference sequence).

The chain has TRBV27 and TRBJ2-5; TRBD1 might be the D (6 bases). The CDR3 runs to 14 residues. Trimming pared 1 base from V and 4 bases from J, leaving 10 bases between. Looked up from germline, CDR1 is MNHEY and CDR2 is SMNVEV (reference sequence). The CDR3 sequence: CASSLFGGAETQYF. In nucleotides, the CDR3 is TGTGCCAGCAGTTTATTTGGGGGCGCAGAGACCCAGTACTTC.

Comment on this clone: Compared with germline, one end of the junction differs, possibly owing to a read error. The gene calls are TRBV6-5 and TRBJ2-1; D is possibly TRBD1 (6 bases). Looked up from germline, CDR1 is MNHEY and CDR2 is SVGAGI. The CDR3 contains 13 residues. CDR3 amino acids: CASSPGGAPNRVF. CDR3 in DNA: TGTGCCAGCAGCCCAGGTGGGGCCCCAAACAGGGTCTTC.

This CDR3 reads CASSLRAGGSQPQHF. CDR3 DNA: TGTGCCAGCAGTTTGCGCGCAGGAGGGAGTCAGCCCCAGCATTTT. The chain couples TRBV28 to TRBJ1-5; D call uncertain. CDR1 is MDHEN and CDR2 is SYDVKM in the germline V gene. Trimming took off 3 bases at V and 6 bases at J, with 15 bases between the two ends. This CDR3 has 15 residues. The whole variable domain, remainder taken from reference TRBV28 and TRBJ1-5, is DVKVTQSSRYLVKRTGEKVFLECVQDMDHENMFWYRQDPGLGLRLIYFSYDVKMKEKGDIPEGYSVSREKKERFSLILESASTNQTSMYLCASSLRAGGSQPQHFGDGTRLSIL.

This clone was seen just once. This chain connects TRBV7-8 to TRBJ2-1, with 11 bases lining up with TRBD2. The germline gives CDR1 SGHVS, CDR2 FQNEAQ. The CDR3 extends over 15 amino acids. The J segment lost 3 bases and the V segment lost 5 bases, leaving 3 bases of the junction unmatched. The CDR3 spells CASSQLAGVYNEQFF. The CDR3 DNA follows: TGTGCCAGCAGCCAACTAGCGGGAGTCTACAATGAGCAGTTCTTC.

The V and J genes are TRBV3-1 (or the pseudogene TRBV3-2) and TRBJ2-5; unclear D gene. The CDR3 has 14 residues. V was cut by 0 bases and J by 6 bases, with 11 bases left in between. CDR1 LGHDT and CDR2 YNNKEL come from the germline V gene (reference sequence). This CDR3 is CASSQDIDRKTQYF. In DNA form, the CDR3 reads TGTGCCAGCAGCCAAGATATCGATAGGAAGACCCAGTACTTC.

V and J are TRBV6-2 or TRBV6-3 and TRBJ2-3; possibly TRBD2 for D (7 bases). Germline CDR1 and CDR2: MNHEY and SVGEGT. There are 19 residues in the CDR3. V lost 5 bases and J lost 0, with 24 bases in between. In DNA form, the CDR3 reads TGTGCCAGCAGTCGGGCGGGGGCGATGGGAAACCCTAGCACAGATACGCAGTATTTT. Translating it yields CASSRAGAMGNPSTDTQYF.

The rearrangement uses TRBV28 and TRBJ1-2; D is perhaps TRBD1 (6 bases). The V gene's germline CDR1 is MDHEN and CDR2 SYDVKM. The CDR3 loop spans 14 amino acids. Trimming removed 5 bases at V and 4 bases at J, with 14 bases between. CDR3 in DNA: TGTGCCAGCAGTACCTCTACAGGGTCCTATGGCTACACCTTC. Its protein product is CASSTSTGSYGYTF.

CDR3 sequence reads: CASSDNPGIANEKLFF. CDR3 coding DNA: TGTGCCAGCAGTGATAATCCCGGGATTGCTAATGAAAAACTGTTTTTT. The chain recombines TRBV25-1 with TRBJ1-4; no clear D gene. The germline V and J ends were trimmed by 3 bases and 3 bases, with 14 bases remaining between them. Germline V gene data show CDR1 as MGHDK and CDR2 as SYGVNS. The CDR3 has 16 residues. Full variable domain (rest looked up from reference TRBV25-1 and TRBJ1-4): EADIYQTPRYLVIGTGKKITLECSQTMGHDKMYWYQQDPGMELHLIHYSYGVNSTEKGDLSSESTVSRIRTEHFPLTLESARPSHTSQYLCASSDNPGIANEKLFFGSGTQLSVL.

The V and J genes are TRBV6-2 or TRBV6-3 and TRBJ2-7; D is possibly TRBD2 (6 bases). The germline CDR1 and CDR2 sequences are MNHEY and SVGEGT. This CDR3 is 15 amino acids long. The ends were cut back, 5 bases at V and 2 bases at J, with 16 bases in the middle. The CDR3 sequence: CASSRGLPATYEQYV. Here the CDR3 DNA reads TGTGCCAGCAGTCGCGGACTACCCGCTACCTACGAGCAGTACGTC.

The gene calls are TRBV11-1 and TRBJ1-3; possible D gene TRBD1, 6 bases. The V gene lost 6 bases and the J gene lost 7 bases, with 13 bases spanning the gap. The CDR3 spans 13 residues. Germline CDR1 SGHAT, CDR2 FQDESV (reference sequence). The CDR3 here is CASSFGTRNTIYF. The CDR3 coding sequence is TGTGCCAGCAGTTTCGGGACACGGAACACCATATATTTT.

V gene TRBV19 combines with J gene TRBJ1-3, with D maybe TRBD1 (5 bases). The germline V gene encodes CDR1 LNHDA and CDR2 SQIVND (reference sequence). CDR3 size: 15 residues. V was clipped by 4 bases and J by 0 bases, with 10 bases between them. In nucleotides, the CDR3 is TGTGCCAGTAGTAGGGGCAGCAGCTCTGGAAACACCATATATTTT. Protein sequence: CASSRGSSSGNTIYF.

The chain carries TRBV28 and TRBJ1-2; no clear D. CDR1 and CDR2 from the germline V gene are MDHEN and SYDVKM. The CDR3 loop spans 12 amino acids. V lost 8 bases and J lost 4, with 11 bases in between. CDR3 amino acids: CASVKFPYGYTF. The CDR3, as DNA: TGTGCCAGCGTAAAGTTCCCCTATGGCTACACCTTC.

This clone was seen once. This chain connects TRBV5-8 to TRBJ1-5, with D possibly matching TRBD1 (6 bases). The CDR3 extends over 17 amino acids. The V gene lost 3 bases and the J gene lost 2 bases, with 18 bases spanning the gap. Germline CDR1 reads SGHTS; CDR2 reads YDEGEE. CDR3 region: CASSSPLAGVGNQPQHF. The CDR3 DNA sequence: TGTGCCAGCAGCTCCCCGTTAGCAGGGGTGGGCAATCAGCCCCAGCATTTT.